This T cell receptor (beta chain) was captured in a study of CD8 T cells in cerebrospinal fluid in Alzheimer's disease (dated by TCRdb to between 2020 and 2021). General notes on the study: The study used two single-cell methods, plate-based nested PCR sequencing and droplet-based sequencing, to evaluate clonal expansion of CSF T cells. The study tested whether clonally expanded T cells were present in cerebrospinal fluid from healthy elderly individuals and from patients with neurodegenerative disease. In the droplet-based CSF analysis comparing patients with controls, about 10 healthy controls (around 11,000 cells) and about 10 patients with MCI or Alzheimer's disease (roughly 10,000 cells) were included. CSF gene-expression analysis, which included Parkinson's disease patients, covered about two dozen samples in total. General conclusions and limits of the study: The EBV-specific clones were neither the most highly expanded clones nor enriched among patients. Only samples with detectable clones went into the overall clonality comparison: 11 healthy, 5 MCI, 5 AD, and 6 PD. The authors cautioned that detecting EBV-specific TCRs in CSF does not establish a causal link between EBV and Alzheimer's disease. Compared with controls, patients with MCI or Alzheimer's disease had a higher percentage of their CSF TCRs made up by the single largest clone. In pooled data, a highly expanded clone (at least 3% of TCRs) occurred in 1 of 10 healthy subjects versus most of the 6 Alzheimer's patients.

None of the participants had acute infectious disease, and every participant was in good physical condition. For droplet-based sequencing, live CSF cells were sorted using a live/dead marker. CSF was obtained by lumbar puncture, and immune cells were pelleted by centrifugation at 300g. Each CSF sample was checked for red blood cells, and any sample showing blood contamination was excluded. CSF cells were cryopreserved in freezing medium, frozen at -80 degrees C overnight, and then transferred to liquid nitrogen for storage. Before analysis, CSF samples were stored for less than seven months. The CDR3 sequence holds 13 residues, the cysteine and phenylalanine included. The DNA is unrecorded. Via the germline V gene, CDR1 is MDHEN and CDR2 SYDVKM. The protocol used for the library was 10x single-cell sequencing. CSF cells were profiled with 10X Genomics single-cell V(D)J and 5' gene-expression libraries. CSF single-cell TCR libraries were sequenced on an Illumina NextSeq550. The study's own analysis went as follows. V(D)J reads were aligned to the vdj-GRCh38 alts ensemble 2.0.0 reference and were analysed with the Cell Ranger vdj pipeline. A clonotype was defined as a group of cell barcodes sharing the same set of productive CDR3 nucleotide sequences. To link clonality with transcriptional profiles, clonotype information was added to the Seurat v3.0 gene-expression metadata. Exclusion was applied to CSF cells with more than 1,800 genes, more than 7,500 UMIs or more than 10% mitochondrial reads. To find TCRs with known antigen specificity, CDR3-beta sequences were matched against VDJdb. The network analysis of clone sharing was performed with the R package qgraph and was limited to TCRs that had complete alpha and beta chains. TCRdb reprocessed the reads, so every CDR3 protein sequence counts as one entry and DNA is not shown. Clone size and V and J calls follow TCRdb, not the original study. The sample's table covers 1,000 to 1,300 distinct CDR3 sequences. The ten largest clones represent 8.5% to 10% of the sample.

This clonotype qualifies as medium-sized (0.01 to 0.1%) by its frequency, with no count on file. There is no known antigen for this receptor. The chain couples TRBV28 to TRBJ1-2; the TRBD1 assignment by TCRdb is unverifiable without DNA. The sample comprised cerebrospinal fluid. The receptor's source is a human donor in good health. The CDR3 in this case is CASSLRGGYGYTF.